This T cell receptor beta chain was identified during a study of response to subunit inactivated influenza vaccine. CDR1 is DFQATT and CDR2 is SNEGSKA in the germline V gene (reference sequence). Trimming pared 6 bases from V and 3 bases from J, leaving 18 bases between. This CDR3 is built from 14 residues. TCRdb independently ran MiXCR on the RT-PCR reads; one entry per CDR3 protein. The sample consists of more than 700,000 distinct CDR3 sequences, 21% of them appearing once. Findings and caveats of the study: The authors offered the suggestion that each seasonal influenza vaccination recruits few new T cells.

Details on this clonotype: Its antigen is as yet unknown.

This clonotype originated in a man aged 50-60 years who received an inactivated influenza vaccine. This material consisted of PBMCs from blood, taken 5 days after vaccination. The chain links TRBV20-1 to TRBJ2-7; D remains ambiguous. The CDR3 bases are TGCAGTGCACCCGACTCACTCCGCCTCTACGAGCAGTACTTC. It translates to CSAPDSLRLYEQYF.